The 25 T cell receptor beta chains below all came from one sample that was sequenced in a study of T cells in pancreatic ductal adenocarcinoma (dated by TCRdb to about 2017). Pancreatic ductal adenocarcinoma patients who had undergone surgery without neoadjuvant therapy were selected. Library preparation used the immunoSEQ multiplex PCR assay. In its TCRdb copy, this immuneACCESS table keeps in-frame sequences only and misses some clones. Where compared with another copy, unresolved V genes explain less than half of these, and the others have no known cause. The sample table lists 15,000 to 20,000 clones, 88% of them with a count of one. Approximately 1% of the sample is in the top ten clones. The material sequenced was PBMCs. These receptors were obtained from a human donor with pancreatic ductal adenocarcinoma.

The chain is built from TRBV7-3 and TRBJ2-3; TRBD2 matches 13 bases. After removal of 4 bases from V and 3 bases from J, the junction contained 4 bases not matched to a gene. Looked up from germline, CDR1 is SGHTA and CDR2 is FQGTGA. CDR3 length equals 16 residues. The DNA of the CDR3 is TGTGCCAGCAGCTCGGGGACTAGCGGGGCAACAGATACGCAGTATTTT. It is translated as CASSSGTSGATDTQYF.

The chain couples TRBV29-1 to TRBJ2-5; a weak D match, TRBD1 (6 bases). Germline V CDR1 and CDR2: SQVTM, ANQGSEA. The CDR3 length is 10 residues. The V end was cut by 5 bases, the J end by 13 bases, with 14 bases between. CDR3 protein: CSVQDSFAYF. CDR3 nucleotide sequence: TGCAGCGTTCAGGACAGCTTTGCGTACTTC.

This clone was seen a handful of times. The chain couples TRBV2 to TRBJ2-7; TRBD2 agrees at 8 bases. The CDR3 runs 15 residues. Germline V CDR1 and CDR2: SNHLY, FYNNEI. J was trimmed by 7 bases and V by 6 bases; bases with no gene match: 14. CDR3 coding DNA: TGTGCCAGCAGAGGTAACTTAGCGGGGCTGCTGGAGCAGTACTTC. As protein: CASRGNLAGLLEQYF. Together with reference TRBV2 and TRBJ2-7, the CDR3 gives the full variable domain: EPEVTQTPSHQVTQMGQEVILRCVPISNHLYFYWYRQILGQKVEFLVSFYNNEISEKSEIFDDQFSVERPDGSNFTLKIRSTKLEDSAMYFCASRGNLAGLLEQYFGPGTRLTVT.

A few counts support this clone. This sequence joins TRBV5-4 and TRBJ1-5, with a tentative D call TRBD1 (5 bases). CDR1 and CDR2 (germline): SGHNT, YYREEE (reference sequence). V lost 0 bases and J 3 bases, leaving 7 bases between the germline ends. The CDR3 length is 14 residues. For the CDR3, the DNA is TGTGCCAGCAGCTTGGAGGGGCTCAATCAGCCCCAGCATTTT. This translates into CASSLEGLNQPQHF. Variable domain in full (rest from reference TRBV5-4 and TRBJ1-5): ETGVTQSPTHLIKTRGQQVTLRCSSQSGHNTVSWYQQALGQGPQFIFQYYREEENGRGNFPPRFSGLQFPNYSSELNVNALELDDSALYLCASSLEGLNQPQHFGDGTRLSIL.

The chain has TRBV7-2 and TRBJ1-5; 7 positions agree with TRBD1. V dropped 5 bases and J dropped 5; count of bases not matched to a gene: 6. The CDR3 runs to 14 residues. Germline V gene lookup returns CDR1 SGHTA and CDR2 FQGNSA. In nucleotides, the CDR3 is TGTGCCAGCAGCCTGGACAGGAACTATCAGCCCCAGCATTTT. Translated: CASSLDRNYQPQHF.

The chain uses TRBV19 and TRBJ1-6; 9 bases are shared with TRBD1. Germline CDR1 is LNHDA and CDR2 is SQIVND (reference sequence). This CDR3 contains 14 residues. V lost 3 bases and J lost 9; bases outside the gene matches: 3. DNA for the CDR3: TGTGCCAGTAGTATTACAGGGGGCGGTTCACCCCTCCACTTT. Amino acids: CASSITGGGSPLHF.

The V gene is TRBV9, the J gene TRBJ1-1, with D possibly matching TRBD1 (6 bases). CDR1 SGDLS and CDR2 YYNGEE come from the germline V gene. The CDR3 consists of 15 residues. V lost 0 bases and J 3 bases, leaving 12 bases between the germline ends. For the CDR3, the DNA is TGTGCCAGCAGCGTAGGCAGGGGAAAGGACACTGAAGCTTTCTTT. Translating gives CASSVGRGKDTEAFF.

V gene TRBV5-1 combines with J gene TRBJ2-7; 7 nucleotides align to TRBD1. CDR3 length: 14 residues. With V trimmed by 4 bases and J by 2 bases, 6 bases remained unmatched. Germline CDR1 and CDR2: SGHRS and YFSETQ. CDR3 protein: CASSVTGTTYEQYF. CDR3 sequence (DNA): TGCGCCAGCAGCGTGACAGGGACAACCTACGAGCAGTACTTC.

This clone was detected only a few times. This chain links TRBV5-4 with TRBJ2-5; no definite D call. CDR1 and CDR2 (germline): SGHNT, YYREEE (reference sequence). V was trimmed by 0 bases and J by 3 bases, leaving 9 bases between them. The CDR3 has 14 amino acids. The CDR3 nucleotides read TGTGCCAGCAGCTTGGGTGGAACAGAAGAGACCCAGTACTTC. Protein: CASSLGGTEETQYF.

The genes are TRBV28 and TRBJ2-1; D might be TRBD1 (6 bases). There are 15 residues in the CDR3. Trimming stripped 5 bases from V and 4 bases from J, with 15 bases between. Germline V gene data show CDR1 as MDHEN and CDR2 as SYDVKM. The CDR3 nucleotides are TGTGCCAGCAGTCTCAGACAGGATTTTTACAATGAGCAGTTCTTC. Translated, it gives CASSLRQDFYNEQFF. The entire variable domain, with the rest obtained from reference TRBV28 and TRBJ2-1, is as follows: DVKVTQSSRYLVKRTGEKVFLECVQDMDHENMFWYRQDPGLGLRLIYFSYDVKMKEKGDIPEGYSVSREKKERFSLILESASTNQTSMYLCASSLRQDFYNEQFFGPGTRLTVL.

The rearrangement joins TRBV7-9 to TRBJ1-3; D call uncertain. V was trimmed by 7 bases and J by 9 bases, leaving 19 bases between them. This CDR3 spans 14 amino acids. The V gene's germline CDR1 is SEHNR and CDR2 FQNEAQ (reference sequence). The CDR3: CASNRAEASGTIYF. CDR3 in DNA: TGTGCCAGCAACCGCGCGGAAGCCTCCGGCACCATATATTTT.

This clone was counted only a few times. The gene calls are TRBV4-2 and TRBJ2-3; 8 bases fit TRBD2. The V gene end was trimmed by 0 bases and the J gene end by 4 bases; junction bases not matched to a gene: 3. CDR1 and CDR2 (germline): LGHNA, YNFKEQ. The length of the CDR3 is 15 residues. CDR3 loop: CASSQDRGGADTQYF. CDR3 coding DNA: TGTGCCAGCAGCCAAGATCGGGGGGGCGCAGATACGCAGTATTTT.

V is TRBV28 and J is TRBJ1-4, with a weak D call TRBD1 (6 bases). The CDR3 consists of 11 residues. The V and J ends lost 6 bases and 10 bases respectively, with 9 bases between them. Germline V lookup: CDR1 MDHEN, CDR2 SYDVKM. CDR3 DNA: TGTGCCAGCAGCAGGGGTGGAAAACTGTTTTTT. Translation gives CASSRGGKLFF.

The chain is built from TRBV10-3 and TRBJ1-1, with 10 bases that match TRBD1. J was trimmed by 2 bases and V by 7 bases; bases with no gene match: 7. The CDR3 contains 15 residues. Germline assignment: CDR1 ENHRY and CDR2 SYGVKD. The CDR3 nucleotides read TGTGCCATCACTCCGACAGGGGGCGTTAACACTGAAGCTTTCTTT. Translated: CAITPTGGVNTEAFF.

The chain has TRBV6-5 and TRBJ1-5, with D uncertain. The CDR3 consists of 13 residues. Germline V gene sequence: CDR1 MNHEY, CDR2 SVGAGI. Trimming shortened V by 0 bases and J by 6 bases, and 6 bases separated the two germline ends. CDR3 nucleotides: TGTGCCAGCAGTTACTCCTCCGGTCAGCCCCAGCATTTT. Residues: CASSYSSGQPQHF.

The DNA for the CDR3 is TGTGCCATCAGCGGGGGGGCCGGCGAGCAGTACTTC. Translation: CAISGGAGEQYF. This sequence joins TRBV10-3 and TRBJ2-7; 8 bases agree with TRBD2. With V trimmed by 6 bases and J by 6 bases, 4 bases remained unmatched. From germline, CDR1 is ENHRY and CDR2 SYGVKD. The CDR3 spans 12 residues.

The rearrangement joins TRBV30 to TRBJ2-7; 8 bases match TRBD2. The CDR3 runs 14 residues. Germline-derived CDR1 and CDR2 are GTSNPN and SVGIG (reference sequence). Unmatched junction bases numbered 7, after V lost 0 bases and J lost 6 bases. In DNA, the CDR3 is TGTGCCTGGAGTGTACGGGGGGGTAATTCCGAGCAGTACTTC. It is translated as CAWSVRGGNSEQYF.

In its sample, this clone was seen once. CDR3 sequence reads: CASSQAAGGRHEQYF. DNA of the CDR3: TGCGCCAGCAGCCAAGCGGCAGGGGGTAGACACGAGCAGTACTTC. This chain connects TRBV4-3 to TRBJ2-7; 7 positions agree with TRBD1. CDR3 size: 15 residues. Looked up from germline, CDR1 is LGHNA and CDR2 is YSLEER. The V gene end was trimmed by 1 base and the J gene end by 5 bases; junction bases not matched to a gene: 8.

The J gene is TRBJ2-1, the V gene TRBV18; D ambiguous. The CDR3 is 13 residues long. Trimming shortened V by 2 bases and J by 3 bases, and 5 bases separated the two germline ends. The V gene's germline CDR1 is KGHSH and CDR2 LQKENI. CDR3 region: CASSPIGYNEQFF. The CDR3 bases are TGTGCCAGCTCACCAATCGGCTACAATGAGCAGTTCTTC.

This chain uses TRBV9 with TRBJ1-2, with TRBD1 matching 12 bases. The V gene's germline CDR1 is SGDLS and CDR2 YYNGEE. This CDR3 is 13 amino acids long. Trimming removed 4 bases from V and 14 bases from J; junction bases left unmatched: 9. DNA for the CDR3: TGTGCCAGCAGCTCTAGTGGGGGACAGGGGGCGACCTTC. Amino acid sequence: CASSSSGGQGATF.

This chain uses TRBV7-9 with TRBJ1-4, with a tentative D call TRBD1 (6 bases). CDR1 and CDR2 from the germline V gene are SEHNR and FQNEAQ (reference sequence). The CDR3 length is 14 residues. With 9 bases removed from V and 0 bases from J, the gap between germline ends came to 11 bases. CDR3 nucleotide sequence: TGTGCCAGGGGGGCGATTACAACTAATGAAAAACTGTTTTTT. This gives the protein CARGAITTNEKLFF.

In this sample, this clone turned up once. The V and J genes are TRBV5-1 and TRBJ2-7; a weak D match, TRBD2 (5 bases). Germline-derived CDR1 and CDR2 are SGHRS and YFSETQ. Trimming pared 1 base from V and 7 bases from J, leaving 9 bases between. CDR3 size: 12 residues. This CDR3 is CASSLRTGEQYF. The CDR3 nucleotides are TGCGCCAGCAGCTTGAGGACGGGAGAGCAGTACTTC.

CDR3 in DNA: TGTGCCAGCAGCTTACTTGCGGGGTACGAGCAGTACTTC. This translates into CASSLLAGYEQYF. The gene calls are TRBV7-9 and TRBJ2-7; D is possibly TRBD2 (6 bases). This CDR3 region has 13 residues. Deletions cut 2 bases from V and 4 bases from J, with 9 bases between. From germline, CDR1 is SEHNR and CDR2 FQNEAQ (reference sequence).

The rearrangement joins TRBV5-5 to TRBJ2-1; weak D call: TRBD1 (5 bases). CDR1 is SGHKS, CDR2 YYEKEE, per germline (reference sequence). The CDR3 runs 15 residues. The ends were cut back, 0 bases at V and 5 bases at J, with 12 bases in the middle. CDR3 in DNA: TGTGCCAGCAGCTTGGCGACAGCGCGTGACAATGAGCAGTTCTTC. It encodes CASSLATARDNEQFF.

CDR3: CAWREKDRDEKLFF. CDR3 bases: TGTGCCTGGAGGGAAAAGGACAGGGATGAAAAACTGTTTTTT. The rearrangement joins TRBV30 to TRBJ1-4; TRBD1 aligns across 8 bases. V trimming: 3 bases; J trimming: 6 bases; junction bases outside the gene matches: 6. The CDR3 consists of 14 residues. Germline-derived CDR1 and CDR2 are GTSNPN and SVGIG (reference sequence). Full variable domain (remainder filled in from reference TRBV30 and TRBJ1-4): SQTIHQWPATLVQPVGSPLSLECTVEGTSNPNLYWYRQAAGRGLQLLFYSVGIGQISSEVPQNLSASRPQDRQFILSSKKLLLSDSGFYLCAWREKDRDEKLFFGSGTQLSVL.